This T cell receptor (beta chain) was retrieved from a study of identical twins (dated by TCRdb to the mid-2010s). About the full investigation: To test whether fetal clonotypes persist, the study used deep sequencing on TCR alpha and beta repertoires from monozygotic twins, unrelated adults of various ages, and cord blood. To rule out contamination, replicate twin experiments were performed at different times with different library preparation protocols. Study-wide conclusions, independent of this receptor: Because the same donors could not be followed over many years, the conclusions depended on cross-sectional statistical analysis. Out-of-frame TCR alpha sharing in monozygotic twins was systematically underestimated by recombination models, whereas sharing between unrelated individuals was in agreement with the recombination models. Zero-insertion analyses could be partly confounded by invariant T cells such as MAIT and iNKT, although diverse VJ usage argued against such confounding for most clonotypes. In beta out-of-frame sequences, excess twin sharing was weaker, because having fewer shared sequences lowered the signal-to-noise ratio. Compared with coincidental sharing between unrelated individuals, out-of-frame TCR alpha sequences shared between twins showed an excess of sequences with low generation probability. Abundant cord blood beta clonotypes had fewer insertions, young adult naive repertoires showed a similar but weaker trend, and memory repertoires showed no such trend.

This clonotype was recorded many times. Its cognate antigen has yet to be identified. No base qualities exist here, and no much larger clone lies one base off it. Receptor libraries were prepared by 5' RACE. Instrument on record: Illumina HiSeq 2000. Template switching added a universal primer binding site, and the final cDNA carried a unique molecular identifier that allowed TCR cDNA molecules to be counted accurately. First-strand cDNA for TCR alpha and beta chains was synthesized from specific primers in the conserved constant-segment region. To control for contamination, each cDNA library was double barcoded with a SMART-Mk sample barcode plus Illumina barcodes. TruSeq adapter sequences along with Illumina sample barcodes were introduced in two successive PCR steps. Sequencing of the TCR alpha and beta cDNA libraries was done on the Illumina HiSeq platform using custom primers. On the study's bioinformatics: Unique molecular identifiers were extracted from raw reads with MiGEC, and CDR3 positions were determined with MiXCR. For each individual, recombination models were inferred using an EM algorithm with the repgenHMM and IGoR tools. Shared clonotypes were analyzed with the tcR package in R, and sharing was normalized by the product of cloneset sizes. To study raw recombination free of thymic and clonal selection effects, out-of-frame nonproductive sequences were analyzed. The public sequencing data were trimmed at Q25 with fastp and processed into clonotypes with MiXCR by TCRdb, which kept only in-frame beta chains. Rows with a matching CDR3 protein are joined into one entry that keeps the most common DNA and genes. TCRdb's processing, not the study's, gives the V and J calls here. The sample records 350,000 to 450,000 distinct CDR3 sequences, less than 20% of which are singletons. The ten largest account for around 10% of the sample.

The junction shows trimming of 0 bases on V and 3 bases on J, and the gene matches do not reach 5 bases of it. The CDR3, cysteine through phenylalanine, is 15 amino acids long. The CDR3 DNA has 45 bases and is translated from base 1. Taken from the germline V gene, the CDR1 and CDR2 loops are SGHRS and YFSETQ. Every donor in the study was a healthy Caucasian. Three unrelated non-twin adults were also sequenced: a male aged 18 to 30, a male aged 50 to 60 and a female aged 50 to 60. Miltenyi CD45RO+ enrichment and human naive T-cell isolation kits were used to isolate memory (CD45RO+) and naive T cells from PBMC.

The chain joins TRBV5-1 to TRBJ2-7; TRBD1 lines up with 8 middle nucleotides. The TCR was taken from a man aged 50-59 years in good health. The sequenced sample consisted of naive T cells sorted from blood. The cell subset or site label on this specimen signifies: cells isolated with a human naive T-cell isolation kit. The CDR3 protein is CASSLGRGLYYEQYF. The nucleotide sequence is TGCGCCAGCAGCTTGGGCAGGGGGCTCTACTACGAGCAGTACTTC. Extended through the reference TRBV5-1 and TRBJ2-7 proteins, this CDR3 yields the full variable domain: KAGVTQTPRYLIKTRGQQVTLSCSPISGHRSVSWYQQTPGQGLQFLFEYFSETQRNKGNFPGRFSGRQFSNSRSEMNVSTLELGDSALYLCASSLGRGLYYEQYFGPGTRLTVT.